This T cell receptor (beta chain) was profiled in a study of shared T cell receptors in the human thymus. The CDR3 has 12 amino acids. From germline, CDR1 is SGHNT and CDR2 YYREEE (reference sequence). Losses at the gene ends were 0 bases for V and 14 bases for J; bases not matched to a gene: 5. Assay: immunoSEQ multiplex PCR; the TCRdb copy retains only in-frame clones and omits some. The data show approximately 580,000 clones, with around 78% seen just once and around 0.012% held by the top ten. These same records also appear under a second study, on human thymus T cells. According to that study: Serving as donors were healthy Finnish infants, each of whom was having open corrective surgery for congenital heart defects. Thymic repertoires of unrelated individuals were reported in related research to overlap highly.

This clonotype was sampled from a boy in the first two years of life with a congenital heart defect. The chain carries TRBV5-4 and TRBJ2-1; 7 bases map to TRBD2. The specimen was thymocytes. This CDR3 is CASSLGRENKFF. CDR3 in DNA: TGTGCCAGCAGCTTGGGGCGGGAGAATAAGTTCTTC. Full variable domain (outside the CDR3, taken from reference TRBV5-4 and TRBJ2-1): ETGVTQSPTHLIKTRGQQVTLRCSSQSGHNTVSWYQQALGQGPQFIFQYYREEENGRGNFPPRFSGLQFPNYSSELNVNALELDDSALYLCASSLGRENKFFGPGTRLTVL.